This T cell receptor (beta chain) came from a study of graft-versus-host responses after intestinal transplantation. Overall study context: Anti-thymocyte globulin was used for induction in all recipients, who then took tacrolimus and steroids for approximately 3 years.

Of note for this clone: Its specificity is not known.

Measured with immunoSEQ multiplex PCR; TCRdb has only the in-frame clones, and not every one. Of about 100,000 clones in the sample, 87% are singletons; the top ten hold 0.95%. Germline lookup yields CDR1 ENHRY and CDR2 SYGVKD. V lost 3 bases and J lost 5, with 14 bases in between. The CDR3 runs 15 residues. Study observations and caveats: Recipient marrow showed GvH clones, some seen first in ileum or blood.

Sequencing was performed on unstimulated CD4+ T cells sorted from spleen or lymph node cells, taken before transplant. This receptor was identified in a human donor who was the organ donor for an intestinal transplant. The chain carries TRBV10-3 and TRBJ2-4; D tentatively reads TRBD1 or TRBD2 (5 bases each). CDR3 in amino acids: CAISDGARVENIQYF. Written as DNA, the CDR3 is TGTGCCATCAGTGACGGGGCGCGGGTCGAAAACATTCAGTACTTC.